Below, one T cell receptor beta chain is given with its context. Germline V gene sequence: CDR1 LNHDA, CDR2 SQIVND (reference sequence). Trimming took 6 bases from V and 2 from J; bases not matched to a gene: 6. The CDR3 totals 15 residues. The data belong to a study of blood T cell repertoires in COVID-19. Using immunoSEQ multiplex PCR, the repertoire was profiled, and TCRdb retains in-frame clones only, with some absent. The sample has around 140,000 clones, 70% to 90% seen once; the top ten hold approximately 8.3%. The specimen sequenced was peripheral blood. The chain links TRBV19 to TRBJ2-1; 8 bases align to TRBD2. This clonotype was obtained from an older woman with acute or convalescent COVID-19. CDR3: CASSSGGRPYNEQFF. DNA for the CDR3: TGTGCCAGTAGCTCGGGGGGGCGCCCCTACAATGAGCAGTTCTTC. The whole variable domain, remainder taken from reference TRBV19 and TRBJ2-1, is DGGITQSPKYLFRKEGQNVTLSCEQNLNHDAMYWYRQDPGQGLRLIYYSQIVNDFQKGDIAEGYSVSREKKESFPLTVTSAQKNPTAFYLCASSSGGRPYNEQFFGPGTRLTVL.